A selection of T cell receptor beta chains follows, all from one sample in a study of CD8 T cells in ankylosing spondylitis. TCRdb passed the 5' RACE reads through MiXCR, listing each CDR3 protein once. The sample holds around 250,000 distinct CDR3 sequences, more than 25% seen once. The specimen was blood, either unsorted or a sorted T cell fraction (not recorded which). All receptors come from a male donor with ankylosing spondylitis or in good health (not recorded which). Each CDR3 is given with its conserved first and last residue. Each record gives: CDR3 DNA, CDR3 protein, D gene, V gene, clone size, J gene. A D gene is named only where the DNA matches it firmly. Some rows have no size entry. The others give once, few or many, or a class for an expanded clone.

TGTGCCACCAGCAGCCAAGCACGGGATACGCAGTATTTT,CATSSQARDTQYF,-,TRBV15,-,TRBJ2-3
TGTGCCAGCTATGGGATGAACACTGAAGCTTTCTTT,CASYGMNTEAFF,-,TRBV12-3/TRBV12-4,few,TRBJ1-1
TGTGCCAGCAGTTTAGCTGGGACAGGGGGTAAGGGCTACACCTTC,CASSLAGTGGKGYTF,TRBD1,TRBV12-3/TRBV12-4,-,TRBJ1-2
TGTGCCAGCAGCTTAGTCAGGGCTGGGGATACGCAGTATTTT,CASSLVRAGDTQYF,-,TRBV7-2,-,TRBJ2-3
TGCGCCAGCAGCTTGGCTACCTCCACAGGGACCGGGGAGCTGTTTTTT,CASSLATSTGTGELFF,-,TRBV5-1,few,TRBJ2-2
TGCAGTGCTAGCGGGGGGGCGTCCTACAATGAGCAGTTCTTC,CSASGGASYNEQFF,TRBD2,TRBV20-1,-,TRBJ2-1
TGTGCCAGCTCACCGGCAATTGTAAGGGGAGTGGGGAATGAGCAGTTCTTC,CASSPAIVRGVGNEQFF,-,TRBV18,few,TRBJ2-1
TGTGCCAGCAGGGCTCGGGGGAGGAATGAGCAGTTCTTC,CASRARGRNEQFF,-,TRBV12-3/TRBV12-4,-,TRBJ2-1
TGTGCCAGCAGCGACGACCGGGACGGACACAATGAGCAGTTCTTC,CASSDDRDGHNEQFF,-,TRBV6-1,few,TRBJ2-1
TGCGCCAGCAGCTTTCGGGACGGTGATTCACCCCTCCACTTT,CASSFRDGDSPLHF,-,TRBV5-1,-,TRBJ1-6
TGTGCCAGCAGCCTTCCTCAGGGGAACCAAGAGACCCAGTACTTC,CASSLPQGNQETQYF,-,TRBV7-9,-,TRBJ2-5
TGTGCCAGCAGTTACGACCATCCCGGGGAGCTGTTTTTT,CASSYDHPGELFF,-,TRBV6-5,-,TRBJ2-2
TGCGCCAGCAGCTTGGGTGTGGAGACCCAGTACTTC,CASSLGVETQYF,-,TRBV5-1,-,TRBJ2-5
TGCAGTGCTCAGGGGCAGGGTGGCGAGCAGTACTTC,CSAQGQGGEQYF,-,TRBV20-1,-,TRBJ2-7
TGTGCCAGCAGCCGGATTAGCGGGGCCAACGTCCTGACTTTC,CASSRISGANVLTF,-,TRBV11-2,few,TRBJ2-6
TGTGCCATCAGTGAAGGGACGACTAATAATTCACCCCTCCACTTT,CAISEGTTNNSPLHF,-,TRBV10-3,-,TRBJ1-6
TGTGCCAGCAGCCAAGATAGTGCTATGGCCATGAGGAATTCACCCCTCCACTTT,CASSQDSAMAMRNSPLHF,-,TRBV4-2,-,TRBJ1-6
TGTGCCAGCACCTCAACGTCTGGGGGTTATTCACCCCTCCACTTT,CASTSTSGGYSPLHF,-,TRBV12-3/TRBV12-4,few,TRBJ1-6
TGTGCCATCAGTGAGTCGAGGTTCGGTCAGGACACCGGGGAGCTGTTTTTT,CAISESRFGQDTGELFF,-,TRBV10-3,-,TRBJ2-2